The clone carrying this TCR beta chain was seen a few times. Its antigen is not identified. The data stem from a study of blood T cells in healthy people across ages. Whole-study findings and limits: CMV infection status of these donors was not known. Unsorted PBMC material precluded a definitive naive versus antigen-experienced comparison. The recorded TCR beta diversity per million T cells decreased in a roughly linear manner with age.

For the second PCR, which ran for roughly 7 to 11 cycles, a sample-barcoded 5' primer and a J-beta primer mix were used. TCRdb re-called the 5' RACE reads through MiXCR, storing one row per CDR3 protein. The repertoire holds roughly 830,000 distinct CDR3 sequences, with 62% as singletons. The germline V gene has CDR1 MNHEY and CDR2 SVGAGI. This CDR3 has 12 amino acids. Trimming left V 9 bases short and J 4 bases short, with 10 bases between. Material for sequencing was blood. V gene TRBV6-5 combines with J gene TRBJ2-1; D is perhaps TRBD1 (6 bases). This receptor was obtained from a man under 40 in good health. The CDR3 protein is CASGGAYNEQFF. In DNA form, the CDR3 reads TGTGCCAGTGGGGGCGCATACAATGAGCAGTTCTTC.